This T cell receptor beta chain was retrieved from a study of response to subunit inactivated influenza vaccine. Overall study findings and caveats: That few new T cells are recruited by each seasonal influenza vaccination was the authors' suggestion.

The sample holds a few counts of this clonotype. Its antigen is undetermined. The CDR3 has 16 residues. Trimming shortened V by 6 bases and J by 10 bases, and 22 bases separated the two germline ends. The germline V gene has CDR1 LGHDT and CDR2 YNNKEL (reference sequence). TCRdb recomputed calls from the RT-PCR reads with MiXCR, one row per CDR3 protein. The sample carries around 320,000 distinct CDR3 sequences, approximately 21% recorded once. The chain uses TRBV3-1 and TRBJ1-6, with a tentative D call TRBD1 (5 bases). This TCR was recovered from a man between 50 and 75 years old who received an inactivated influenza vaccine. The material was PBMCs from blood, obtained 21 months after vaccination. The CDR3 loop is CASRLGGQGGGSPLHF. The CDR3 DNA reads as TGTGCCAGCAGGCTCGGTGGCCAGGGAGGAGGATCACCCCTCCACTTT.